By frequency in the sample, the clone carrying this T cell receptor beta chain is medium-sized. This beta chain represents an off-target read in a library built for alpha chains; its size is of limited meaning. Sample time point: sample taken at primary tumor resection. Unsorted tumor, nontumor lung tissue or cryopreserved PBMC supplied the whole RNA. Donation came from roughly 72 patients with untreated early-stage non-small cell lung cancer. These data are taken from a study of spatial heterogeneity in lung cancer. The overall study: Sequence detection consistently recorded a greater number of beta-chain than alpha-chain sequences. Averaged across combinations, each unique TCR and UMI pairing appeared more than ten times in raw reads, which were uncorrected.

This CDR3 has 15 residues. V shed 4 bases and J shed 0 bases, with 12 bases lying between them. Germline-derived CDR1 and CDR2 are MGHRA and YSYEKL. The presence of a unique molecular identifier marked each TCR cDNA molecule. TCRdb reprocessed the 5' RACE reads with MiXCR, giving one entry per CDR3 protein. The table lists 7,000 or so distinct CDR3 sequences, around 5% of them singletons. Here the sequenced sample was normal lung tissue next to the tumor, taken at surgery. The chain is built from TRBV4-1 and TRBJ1-1; no firm D call. This clonotype originated in a female donor with early-stage non-small cell lung cancer. The CDR3 reads CASSPPGTLNTEAFF. CDR3 coding DNA: TGCGCCAGCAGCCCTCCGGGCACCCTGAACACTGAAGCTTTCTTT.